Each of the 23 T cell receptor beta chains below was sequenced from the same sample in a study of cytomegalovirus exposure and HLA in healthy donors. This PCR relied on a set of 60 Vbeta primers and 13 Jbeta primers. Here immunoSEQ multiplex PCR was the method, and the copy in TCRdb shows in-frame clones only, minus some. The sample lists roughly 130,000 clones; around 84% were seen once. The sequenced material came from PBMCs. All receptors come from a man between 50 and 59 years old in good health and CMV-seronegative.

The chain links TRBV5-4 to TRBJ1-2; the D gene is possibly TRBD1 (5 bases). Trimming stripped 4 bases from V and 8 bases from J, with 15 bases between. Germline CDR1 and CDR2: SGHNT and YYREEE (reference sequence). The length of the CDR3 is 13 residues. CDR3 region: CASSRGAGEGYTF. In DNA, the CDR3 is TGTGCCAGCAGCCGGGGAGCGGGGGAGGGCTACACCTTC.

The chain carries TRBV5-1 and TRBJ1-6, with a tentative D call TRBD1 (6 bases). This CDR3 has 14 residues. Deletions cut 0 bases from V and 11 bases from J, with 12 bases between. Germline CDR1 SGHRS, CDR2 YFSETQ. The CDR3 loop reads CASSLGGGPPPLHF. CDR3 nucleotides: TGCGCCAGCAGCTTGGGTGGGGGCCCGCCACCCCTCCACTTT.

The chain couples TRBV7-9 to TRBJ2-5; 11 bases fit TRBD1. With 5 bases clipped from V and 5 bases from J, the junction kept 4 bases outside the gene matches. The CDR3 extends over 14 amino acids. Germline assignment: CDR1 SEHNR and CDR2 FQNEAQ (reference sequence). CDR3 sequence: CASSRTGGGETQYF. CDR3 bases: TGTGCCAGCAGCCGGACAGGGGGCGGGGAGACCCAGTACTTC.

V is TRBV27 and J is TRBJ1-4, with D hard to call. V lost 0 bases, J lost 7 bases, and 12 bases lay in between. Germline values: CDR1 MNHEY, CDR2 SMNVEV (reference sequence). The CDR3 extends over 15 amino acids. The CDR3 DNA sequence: TGTGCCAGCAGTTTATCTCCCCGGGGAGGTGAAAAACTGTTTTTT. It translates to CASSLSPRGGEKLFF.

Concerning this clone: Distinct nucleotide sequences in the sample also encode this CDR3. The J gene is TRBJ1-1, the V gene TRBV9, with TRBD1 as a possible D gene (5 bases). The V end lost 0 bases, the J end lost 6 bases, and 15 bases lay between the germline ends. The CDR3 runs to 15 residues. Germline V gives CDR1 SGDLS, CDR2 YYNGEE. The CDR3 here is CASSVVEGRDAEAFF. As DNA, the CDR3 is TGTGCCAGCAGCGTAGTGGAGGGCAGGGACGCTGAAGCTTTCTTT.

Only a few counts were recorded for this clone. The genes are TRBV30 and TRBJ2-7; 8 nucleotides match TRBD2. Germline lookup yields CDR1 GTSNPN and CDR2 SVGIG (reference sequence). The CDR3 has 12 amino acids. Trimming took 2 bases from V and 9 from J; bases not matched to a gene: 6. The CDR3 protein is CAWSPGGAGQYF. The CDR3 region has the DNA TGTGCCTGGAGTCCCGGGGGGGCAGGGCAGTACTTC.

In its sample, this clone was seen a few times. The CDR3, as DNA: TGTGCCAGCATCCGAGAAATGAACACTGAAGCTTTCTTT. Amino acid sequence: CASIREMNTEAFF. The genes are TRBV2 and TRBJ1-1; no firm D call. V dropped 7 bases and J dropped 0 bases, with 9 bases sitting between them. In germline, CDR1 is SNHLY, CDR2 FYNNEI. The CDR3 has 13 residues. The variable domain in full, with the rest retrieved from reference TRBV2 and TRBJ1-1, is EPEVTQTPSHQVTQMGQEVILRCVPISNHLYFYWYRQILGQKVEFLVSFYNNEISEKSEIFDDQFSVERPDGSNFTLKIRSTKLEDSAMYFCASIREMNTEAFFGQGTRLTVV.

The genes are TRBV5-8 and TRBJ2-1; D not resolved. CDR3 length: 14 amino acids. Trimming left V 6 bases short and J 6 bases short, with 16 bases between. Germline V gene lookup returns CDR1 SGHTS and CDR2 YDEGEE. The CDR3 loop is CASILLPETNEQFF. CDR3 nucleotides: TGTGCCAGCATACTCTTACCCGAAACCAATGAGCAGTTCTTC. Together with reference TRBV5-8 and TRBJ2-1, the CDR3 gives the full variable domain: EAGVTQSPTHLIKTRGQQATLRCSPISGHTSVYWYQQALGLGLQFLLWYDEGEERNRGNFPPRFSGRQFPNYSSELNVNALELEDSALYLCASILLPETNEQFFGPGTRLTVL.

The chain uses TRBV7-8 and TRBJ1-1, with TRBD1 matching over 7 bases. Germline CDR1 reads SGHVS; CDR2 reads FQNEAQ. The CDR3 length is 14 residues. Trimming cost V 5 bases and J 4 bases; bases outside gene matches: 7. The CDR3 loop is CASSPTGWSTEAFF. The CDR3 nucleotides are TGTGCCAGCAGCCCGACAGGGTGGTCCACTGAAGCTTTCTTT.

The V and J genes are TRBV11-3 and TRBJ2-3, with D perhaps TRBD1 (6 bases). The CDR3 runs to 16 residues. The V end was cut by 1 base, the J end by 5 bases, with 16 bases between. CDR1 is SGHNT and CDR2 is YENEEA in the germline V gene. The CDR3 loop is CASSLGRDIARDTQYF. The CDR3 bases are TGTGCCAGCAGCTTAGGCCGGGACATAGCGAGAGATACGCAGTATTTT.

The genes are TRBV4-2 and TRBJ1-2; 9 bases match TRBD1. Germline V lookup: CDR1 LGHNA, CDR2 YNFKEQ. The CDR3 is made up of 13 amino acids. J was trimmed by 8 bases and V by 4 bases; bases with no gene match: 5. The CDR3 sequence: CASSLDRGKGYTF. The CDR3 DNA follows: TGTGCCAGCAGCCTGGACAGGGGAAAAGGCTACACCTTC.

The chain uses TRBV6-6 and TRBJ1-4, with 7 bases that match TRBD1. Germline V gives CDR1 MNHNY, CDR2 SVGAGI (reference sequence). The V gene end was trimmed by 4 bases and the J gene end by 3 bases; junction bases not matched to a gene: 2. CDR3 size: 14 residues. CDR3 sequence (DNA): TGTGCCAGCAGTTGGACAGGAGCTAATGAAAAACTGTTTTTT. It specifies CASSWTGANEKLFF.

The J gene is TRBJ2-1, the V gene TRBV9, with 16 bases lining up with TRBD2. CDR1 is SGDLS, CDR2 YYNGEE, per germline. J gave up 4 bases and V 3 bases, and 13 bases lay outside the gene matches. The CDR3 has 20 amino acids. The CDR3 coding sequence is TGTGCCAGCAGCGCAGAGGGACTAGCGGGGGGGCGGTCGGGTTACAATGAGCAGTTCTTC. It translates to CASSAEGLAGGRSGYNEQFF.

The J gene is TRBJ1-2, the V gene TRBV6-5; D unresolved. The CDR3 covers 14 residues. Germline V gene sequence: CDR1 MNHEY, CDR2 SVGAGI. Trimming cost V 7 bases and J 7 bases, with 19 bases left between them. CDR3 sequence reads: CASTLPGMTSGYTF. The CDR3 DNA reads TGTGCCAGCACTCTACCCGGGATGACAAGTGGCTACACCTTC.

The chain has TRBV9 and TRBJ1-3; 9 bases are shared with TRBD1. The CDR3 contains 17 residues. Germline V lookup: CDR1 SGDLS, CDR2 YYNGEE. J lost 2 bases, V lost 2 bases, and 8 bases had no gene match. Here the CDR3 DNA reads TGTGCCAGCAGCGTTTCACAGGGGGCCTTCGCTGGAAACACCATATATTTT. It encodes CASSVSQGAFAGNTIYF.

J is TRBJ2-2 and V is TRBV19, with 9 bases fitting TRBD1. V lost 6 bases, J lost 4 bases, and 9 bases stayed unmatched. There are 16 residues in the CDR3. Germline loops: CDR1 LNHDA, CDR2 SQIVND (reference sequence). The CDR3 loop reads CASRSSRTGATGELFF. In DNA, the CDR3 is TGTGCCAGTAGATCCTCGAGGACAGGGGCCACCGGGGAGCTGTTTTTT.

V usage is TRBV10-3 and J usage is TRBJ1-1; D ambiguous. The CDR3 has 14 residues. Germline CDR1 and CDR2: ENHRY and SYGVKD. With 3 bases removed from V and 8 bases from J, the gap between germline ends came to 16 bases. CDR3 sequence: CAISDTRGSVEAFF. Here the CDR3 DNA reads TGTGCCATCAGTGATACGAGAGGGTCTGTAGAAGCTTTCTTT.

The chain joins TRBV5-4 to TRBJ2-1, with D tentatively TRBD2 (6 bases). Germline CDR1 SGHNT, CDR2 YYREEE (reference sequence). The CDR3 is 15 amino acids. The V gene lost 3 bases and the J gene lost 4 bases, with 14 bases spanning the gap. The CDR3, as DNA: TGTGCCAGCAGCTCCGGGCTTAGCGGATACAATGAGCAGTTCTTC. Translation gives CASSSGLSGYNEQFF.

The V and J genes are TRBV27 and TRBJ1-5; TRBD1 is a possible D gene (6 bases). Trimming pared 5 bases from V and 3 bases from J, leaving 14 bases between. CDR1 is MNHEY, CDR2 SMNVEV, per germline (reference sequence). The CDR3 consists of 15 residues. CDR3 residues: CASSPTTGLNQPQHF. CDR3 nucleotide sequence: TGTGCCAGCAGTCCCACTACAGGGCTCAATCAGCCCCAGCATTTT.

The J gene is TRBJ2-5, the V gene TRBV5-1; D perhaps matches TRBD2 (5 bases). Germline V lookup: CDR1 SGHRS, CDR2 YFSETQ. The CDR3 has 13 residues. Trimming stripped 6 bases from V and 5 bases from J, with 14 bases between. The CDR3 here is CASTLGVGETQYF. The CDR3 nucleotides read TGCGCCAGCACCCTCGGGGTAGGGGAGACCCAGTACTTC.

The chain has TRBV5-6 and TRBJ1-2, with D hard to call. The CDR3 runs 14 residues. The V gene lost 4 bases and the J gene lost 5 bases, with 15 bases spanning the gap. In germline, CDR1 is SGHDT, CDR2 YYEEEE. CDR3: CASSDQSGPYGYTF. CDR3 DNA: TGTGCCAGCAGCGATCAATCGGGTCCTTATGGCTACACCTTC.

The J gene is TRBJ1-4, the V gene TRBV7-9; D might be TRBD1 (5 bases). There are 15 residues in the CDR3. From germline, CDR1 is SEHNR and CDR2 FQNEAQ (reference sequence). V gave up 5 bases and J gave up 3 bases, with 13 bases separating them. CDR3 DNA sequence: TGTGCCAGCAGCCCCCGCCGACAGTCTAATGAAAAACTGTTTTTT. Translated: CASSPRRQSNEKLFF.

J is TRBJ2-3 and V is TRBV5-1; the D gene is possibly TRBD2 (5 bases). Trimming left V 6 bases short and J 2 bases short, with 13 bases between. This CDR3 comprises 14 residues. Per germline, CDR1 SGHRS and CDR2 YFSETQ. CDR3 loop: CASTSGVLTDTQYF. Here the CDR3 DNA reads TGCGCCAGCACCTCCGGGGTCCTCACAGATACGCAGTATTTT.